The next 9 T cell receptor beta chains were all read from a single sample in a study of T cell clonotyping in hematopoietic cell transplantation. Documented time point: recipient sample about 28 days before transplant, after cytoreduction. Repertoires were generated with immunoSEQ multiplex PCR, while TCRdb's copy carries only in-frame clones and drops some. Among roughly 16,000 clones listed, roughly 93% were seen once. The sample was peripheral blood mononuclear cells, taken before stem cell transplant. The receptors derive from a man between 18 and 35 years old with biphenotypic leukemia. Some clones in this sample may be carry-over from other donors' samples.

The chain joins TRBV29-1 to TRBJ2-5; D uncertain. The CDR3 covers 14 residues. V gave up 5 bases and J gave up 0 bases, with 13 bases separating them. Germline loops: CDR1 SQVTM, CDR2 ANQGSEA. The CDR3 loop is CSVPLGQYQETQYF. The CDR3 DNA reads TGCAGCGTTCCCCTCGGGCAGTACCAAGAGACCCAGTACTTC. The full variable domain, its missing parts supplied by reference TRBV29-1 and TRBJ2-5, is SAVISQKPSRDICQRGTSLTIQCQVDSQVTMMFWYRQQPGQSLTLIATANQGSEATYESGFVIDKFPISRPNLTFSTLTVSNMSPEDSSIYLCSVPLGQYQETQYFGPGTRLLVL.

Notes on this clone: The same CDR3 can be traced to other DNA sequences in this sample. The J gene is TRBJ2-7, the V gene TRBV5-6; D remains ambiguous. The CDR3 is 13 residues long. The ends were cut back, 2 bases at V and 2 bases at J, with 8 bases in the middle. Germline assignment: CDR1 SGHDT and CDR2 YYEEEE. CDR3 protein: CASSFGRAYEQYF. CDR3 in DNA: TGTGCCAGCAGCTTTGGCAGAGCCTACGAGCAGTACTTC.

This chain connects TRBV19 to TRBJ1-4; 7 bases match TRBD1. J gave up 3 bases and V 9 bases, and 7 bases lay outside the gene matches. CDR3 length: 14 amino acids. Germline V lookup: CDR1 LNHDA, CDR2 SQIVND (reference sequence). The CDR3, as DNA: TGTGCCAGCCCAAACAGGGGTGCTAATGAAAAACTGTTTTTT. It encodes CASPNRGANEKLFF.

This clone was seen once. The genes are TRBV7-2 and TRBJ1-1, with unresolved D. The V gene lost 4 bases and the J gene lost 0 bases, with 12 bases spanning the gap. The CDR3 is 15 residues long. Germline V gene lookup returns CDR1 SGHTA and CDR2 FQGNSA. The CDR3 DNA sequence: TGTGCCAGCAGCTATCGGCAATCCATGAACACTGAAGCTTTCTTT. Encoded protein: CASSYRQSMNTEAFF.

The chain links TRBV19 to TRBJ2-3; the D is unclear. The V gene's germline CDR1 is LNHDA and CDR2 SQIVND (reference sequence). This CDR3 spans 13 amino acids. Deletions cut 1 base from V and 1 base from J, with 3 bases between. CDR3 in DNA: TGTGCCAGTAGTATAGCGGGCACAGATACGCAGTATTTT. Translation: CASSIAGTDTQYF.

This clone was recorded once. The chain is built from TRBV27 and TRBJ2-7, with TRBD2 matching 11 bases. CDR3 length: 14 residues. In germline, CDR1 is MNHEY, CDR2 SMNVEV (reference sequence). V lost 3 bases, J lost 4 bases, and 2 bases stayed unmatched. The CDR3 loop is CASSFVAGGYEQYF. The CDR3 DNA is TGTGCCAGCAGTTTCGTAGCGGGGGGGTACGAGCAGTACTTC.

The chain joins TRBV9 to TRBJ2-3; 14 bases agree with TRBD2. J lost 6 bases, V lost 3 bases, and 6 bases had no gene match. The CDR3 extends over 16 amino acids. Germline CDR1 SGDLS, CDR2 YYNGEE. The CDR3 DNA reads TGTGCCAGCAGCGGACTAGCGGGGGGGCCAGCCGATACGCAGTATTTT. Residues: CASSGLAGGPADTQYF.

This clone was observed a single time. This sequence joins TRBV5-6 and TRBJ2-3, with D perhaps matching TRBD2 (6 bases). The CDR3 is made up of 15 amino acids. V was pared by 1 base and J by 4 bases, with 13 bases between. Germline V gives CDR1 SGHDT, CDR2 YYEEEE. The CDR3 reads CASSLSRGAADTQYF. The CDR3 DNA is TGTGCCAGCAGCTTGTCGCGGGGCGCCGCAGATACGCAGTATTTT.

CDR3 DNA: TGCAGCGTTGGTGAGGTTCTCTACGAGCAGTACTTC. Translated: CSVGEVLYEQYF. V and J are TRBV29-1 and TRBJ2-7; D is unclear. The CDR3 has 12 amino acids. V was clipped by 4 bases and J by 3 bases, with 10 bases between them. Germline CDR1 and CDR2: SQVTM and ANQGSEA.